The next 5 T cell receptor beta chains were all read from a single sample in a study of CD8+CD57+ T cells in acquired aplastic anemia. Flow cytometry had shown expanded CD8+CD57+ cells in the patients chosen for sequencing. Profiling that covered TCR beta VDJ and CDR3 relied on genomic DNA as its template. Using its own MiXCR run on the reads, TCRdb lists one record per CDR3 protein. This sample yields approximately 58,000 distinct CDR3 sequences, of which about 56% are seen a single time; approximately 15% belongs to the top ten. The sample comprised sorted CD4+, CD8+, or CD8+CD57+ T cells (not recorded which) from PBMCs. The receptor source for this set is a human donor with aplastic anemia.

This clonotype appeared many times. V and J are TRBV7-9 and TRBJ2-3; maybe TRBD2 (6 bases). This CDR3 has 13 amino acids. V shed 7 bases and J shed 4 bases, with 12 bases lying between them. CDR1 and CDR2 (germline): SEHNR, FQNEAQ (reference sequence). The CDR3 DNA sequence: TGTGCCAGCACCCCGGAGGGTTCAGATACGCAGTATTTT. Its protein is CASTPEGSDTQYF.

V usage is TRBV20-1 and J usage is TRBJ2-7, with D unclear. Trimming left V 6 bases short and J 3 bases short, with 9 bases between. The CDR3 has 11 residues. Germline-derived CDR1 and CDR2 are DFQATT and SNEGSKA (reference sequence). CDR3 nucleotide sequence: TGCAGTGCAAACCGCCTCTACGAGCAGTACTTC. Protein sequence: CSANRLYEQYF.

This clonotype was observed many times. This rearrangement joins TRBV4-2 to TRBJ2-3, with TRBD2 identical over 9 bases. CDR1 and CDR2 from the germline V gene are LGHNA and YNFKEQ. CDR3 length: 16 amino acids. After removal of 0 bases from V and 4 bases from J, the junction contained 5 bases not matched to a gene. This chain's CDR3 is CASSQDGIAGADTQYF. The DNA for the CDR3 is TGTGCCAGCAGCCAAGATGGGATAGCGGGGGCAGATACGCAGTATTTT.

The genes are TRBV12-3 or TRBV12-4 and TRBJ1-1; TRBD1 agrees at 7 bases. There are 16 residues in the CDR3. The V segment lost 4 bases and the J segment 1 base; nucleotides outside the gene matches: 9. This CDR3 is CASSWVPSGGNTEAFF. CDR3 DNA sequence: TGTGCCAGCAGTTGGGTCCCCTCAGGGGGGAACACTGAAGCTTTCTTT.

The chain carries TRBV11-2 and TRBJ2-1; TRBD2 agrees at 16 bases. The CDR3 contains 15 residues. Germline lookup yields CDR1 SGHAT and CDR2 FQNNGV. Losses at the gene ends were 7 bases for V and 6 bases for J; bases not matched to a gene: 3. The CDR3 DNA reads TGTGCCAGCAAGGGGACTAGCGGGGGGGCCAATGAGCAGTTCTTC. Amino acid sequence: CASKGTSGGANEQFF.